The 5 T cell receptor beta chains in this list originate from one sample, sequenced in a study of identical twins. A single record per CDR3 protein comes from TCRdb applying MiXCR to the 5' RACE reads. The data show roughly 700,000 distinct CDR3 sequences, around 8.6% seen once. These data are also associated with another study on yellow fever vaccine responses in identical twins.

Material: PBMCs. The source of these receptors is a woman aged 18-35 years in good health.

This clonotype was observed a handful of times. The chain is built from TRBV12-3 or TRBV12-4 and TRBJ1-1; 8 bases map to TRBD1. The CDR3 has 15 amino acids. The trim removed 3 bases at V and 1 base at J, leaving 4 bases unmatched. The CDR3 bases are TGTGCCAGCAGTTTGACAGGGGCGGGGAACACTGAAGCTTTCTTT. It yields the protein CASSLTGAGNTEAFF.

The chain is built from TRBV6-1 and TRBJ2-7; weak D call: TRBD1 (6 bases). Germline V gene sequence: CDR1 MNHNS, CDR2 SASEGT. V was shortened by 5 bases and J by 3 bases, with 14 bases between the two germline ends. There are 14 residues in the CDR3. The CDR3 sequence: CASSQTLDSYEQYF. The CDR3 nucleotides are TGTGCCAGCAGTCAAACCCTGGACAGCTACGAGCAGTACTTC.

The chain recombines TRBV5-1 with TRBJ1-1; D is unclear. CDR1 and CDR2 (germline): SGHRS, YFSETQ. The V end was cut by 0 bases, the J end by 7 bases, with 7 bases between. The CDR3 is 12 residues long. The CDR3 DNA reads TGCGCCAGCAGCTTGGAACCTTATGAAGCTTTCTTT. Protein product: CASSLEPYEAFF.

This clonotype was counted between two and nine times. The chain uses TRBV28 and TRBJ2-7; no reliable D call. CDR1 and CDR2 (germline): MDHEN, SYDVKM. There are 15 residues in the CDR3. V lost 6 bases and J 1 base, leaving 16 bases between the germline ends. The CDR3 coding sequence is TGTGCCAGCAGGGTGGGTTCGGGTGATTCCTACGAGCAGTACTTC. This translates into CASRVGSGDSYEQYF.

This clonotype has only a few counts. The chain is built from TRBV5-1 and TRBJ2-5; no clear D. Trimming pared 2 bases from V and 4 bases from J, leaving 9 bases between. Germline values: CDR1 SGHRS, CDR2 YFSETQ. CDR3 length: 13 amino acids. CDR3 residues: CASSLGSSETQYF. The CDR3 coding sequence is TGCGCCAGCAGCTTAGGGTCATCAGAGACCCAGTACTTC.